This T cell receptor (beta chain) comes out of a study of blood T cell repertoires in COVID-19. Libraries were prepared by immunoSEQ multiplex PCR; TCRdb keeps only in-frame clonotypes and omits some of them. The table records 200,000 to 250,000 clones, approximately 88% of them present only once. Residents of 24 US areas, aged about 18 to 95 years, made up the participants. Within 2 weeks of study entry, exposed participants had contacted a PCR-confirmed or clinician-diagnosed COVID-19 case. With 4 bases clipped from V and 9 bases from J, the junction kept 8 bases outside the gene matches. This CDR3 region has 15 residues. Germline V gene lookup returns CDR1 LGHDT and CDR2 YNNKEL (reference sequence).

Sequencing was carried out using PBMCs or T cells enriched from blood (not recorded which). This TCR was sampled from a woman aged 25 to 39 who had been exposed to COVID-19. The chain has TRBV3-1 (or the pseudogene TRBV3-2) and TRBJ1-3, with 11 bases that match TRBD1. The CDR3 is CASSLRTGGEGTIYF. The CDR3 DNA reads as TGTGCCAGCAGCCTCCGGACAGGGGGCGAGGGCACCATATATTTT.